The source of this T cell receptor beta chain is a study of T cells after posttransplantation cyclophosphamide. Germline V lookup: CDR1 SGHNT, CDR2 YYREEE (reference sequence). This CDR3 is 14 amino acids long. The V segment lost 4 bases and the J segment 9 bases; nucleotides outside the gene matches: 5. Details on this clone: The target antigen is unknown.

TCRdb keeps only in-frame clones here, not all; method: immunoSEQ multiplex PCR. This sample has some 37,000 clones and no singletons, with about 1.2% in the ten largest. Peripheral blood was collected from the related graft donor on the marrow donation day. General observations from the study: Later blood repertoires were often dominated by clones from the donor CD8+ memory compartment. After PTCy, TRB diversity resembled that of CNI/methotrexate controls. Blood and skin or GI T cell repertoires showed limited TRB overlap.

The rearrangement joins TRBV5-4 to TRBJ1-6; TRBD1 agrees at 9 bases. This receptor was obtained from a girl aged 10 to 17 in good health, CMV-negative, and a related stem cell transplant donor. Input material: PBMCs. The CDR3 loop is CASSPGTGTSPLHF. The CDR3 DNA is TGTGCCAGCAGCCCCGGGACAGGGACTTCACCCCTCCACTTT.